The present T cell receptor (beta chain) was sequenced within a study of blood T cell repertoires in COVID-19. Overall study: Samples taken during acute and convalescent COVID-19 were collected in the United States, Italy and Spain. Sources were T cells, B-cell-depleted T cells, or PBMCs; the material itself was cDNA or gDNA.

The CDR3 is 14 residues long. V was pared by 4 bases and J by 8 bases, with 6 bases of the junction left unmatched. Germline CDR1 LNHDA, CDR2 SQIVND (reference sequence). The protocol was immunoSEQ multiplex PCR, while the TCRdb copy is restricted to in-frame clones and leaves out a portion. The sample includes around 100,000 clones, roughly 84% of them seen just once. The clonotype comes from a woman aged 70 to 79 who had recovered from COVID-19. The source material was peripheral blood. The chain uses TRBV19 and TRBJ1-4, with 8 bases matching TRBD1. This CDR3 is CASSRTGFEEKLFF. The CDR3 DNA reads as TGTGCCAGTAGTAGGACAGGGTTTGAGGAAAAACTGTTTTTT.